This is a list of T cell receptor beta chains from one sample in a study of T cell responses to AZD1222 COVID-19 vaccine. The method was immunoSEQ multiplex PCR; TCRdb's version includes in-frame clones alone and lacks a portion of them. The sample holds tens of thousands of clones, roughly 81% seen once. This sample comprised peripheral blood, obtained on day 0 of AZD1222 vaccination. These receptors were obtained from an adult in good health. Each CDR3 is given with its conserved first and last residue. The order of the fields is D gene, J gene, V gene, clone size, CDR3 DNA, CDR3 protein. D genes are given only for firm matches. The size entry is marked missing in some rows and otherwise reads once, few, many or a size class.

>-|TRBJ2-2|TRBV19|-
TGTGCCAGTAGTATTGGGGGGTGGAACACCGGGGAGCTGTTTTTT
CASSIGGWNTGELFF
>-|TRBJ2-1|TRBV6-6|-
TGTGCCAGCAGTCAGGGGGGGAACTACAATGAGCAGTTCTTC
CASSQGGNYNEQFF
>-|TRBJ1-2|TRBV24-1|-
TGTGCCACCAGTGATACAGATGGCTACACCTTC
CATSDTDGYTF
>-|TRBJ1-2|TRBV4-3|-
TGCGCCAGCAGCCCACACAACGTCGGAGGCCTACGGGGCTACACCTTC
CASSPHNVGGLRGYTF
>TRBD2|TRBJ2-7|TRBV7-2|few
TGTGCCAGCAGCTTTAGGGCGGGGGGGAACGAGCAGTACTTC
CASSFRAGGNEQYF
>TRBD1|TRBJ2-7|TRBV2|-
TGTGCCAGCACCGGGGACAGCCTATACGAGCAGTACTTC
CASTGDSLYEQYF
>TRBD1|TRBJ2-7|TRBV4-1|few
TGCGCCAGCAGCCAAGATACAGGGGGCTACGAGCAGTACTTC
CASSQDTGGYEQYF
>TRBD1|TRBJ1-4|TRBV6-6|-
TGTGCCAGCAGTCCCCCACAGGGGCCGCTAACTAATGAAAAACTGTTTTTT
CASSPPQGPLTNEKLFF
>-|TRBJ1-5|TRBV30|-
TGTGCCTGGAGTGGAGGCGGCAATCAGCCCCAGCATTTT
CAWSGGGNQPQHF
>-|TRBJ1-2|TRBV19|-
TGTGCCAGTAGTATCATCCGGGGACCATATGGCTACACCTTC
CASSIIRGPYGYTF
>-|TRBJ1-5|TRBV3-1/TRBV3-2|-
TGTGCCAGCAGCCAAGGTCAGGGTCGCAATCAGCCCCAGCATTTT
CASSQGQGRNQPQHF
>-|TRBJ1-5|TRBV6-5|once
TGTGCCAGCAGTTACCTAGGCAGTCAGCCCCAGCATTTT
CASSYLGSQPQHF
>TRBD1|TRBJ2-2|TRBV7-9|-
TGTGCCAGCAGCTTACGACAGGGAGTACCCACCGGGGAGCTGTTTTTT
CASSLRQGVPTGELFF
>-|TRBJ2-3|TRBV6-2/TRBV6-3|-
TGTGCCAGCAGCCAATCCCCCGGAGGAAGCACAGATACGCAGTATTTT
CASSQSPGGSTDTQYF
>-|TRBJ2-1|TRBV18|few
TGTGCCAGCTCATCGCGTGAAACCCCGTTCTTC
CASSSRETPFF
>-|TRBJ1-1|TRBV6-5|few
TGTGCCAGCAAGACCCTTAGGGACACTGAAGCTTTCTTT
CASKTLRDTEAFF
>-|TRBJ1-2|TRBV21-1|-
TGTGCCAGCCTCTGGGACCATTGCCTTTATGGCTACACCTTC
CASLWDHCLYGYTF
>-|TRBJ1-6|TRBV11-2|-
TGTGCCAGCAGGGCGGAACGGAGGGGATGGTCACCCCTCCACTTT
CASRAERRGWSPLHF
>-|TRBJ2-1|TRBV4-3|-
TGCGCCAGCAGCCAAGGTGGAGGGTTTGGCAATGAGCAGTTCTTC
CASSQGGGFGNEQFF
>-|TRBJ2-3|TRBV7-2|-
TGTGCCAGCAGCTTAGGGGGCGGGCCCAACACAGATACGCAGTATTTT
CASSLGGGPNTDTQYF
>TRBD2|TRBJ2-6|TRBV27|few
TGTGCCAGCAGTTTATGGTGGGGGGGGAGCTCTGGGGCCAACGTCCTGACTTTC
CASSLWWGGSSGANVLTF
>-|TRBJ2-3|TRBV7-9|-
TGTGCCAGCAGCTCCCTCAGAATCACAGATACGCAGTATTTT
CASSSLRITDTQYF
>TRBD2|TRBJ2-3|TRBV5-5|few
TGTGCCAGCAGCTTGATGCGGGGGGACACAGATACGCAGTATTTT
CASSLMRGDTDTQYF
>TRBD1|TRBJ1-2|TRBV4-2|-
TGTGCCAGCAGCCAATTGGGACAGGGGATCTATGGCTACACCTTC
CASSQLGQGIYGYTF
>-|TRBJ2-2|TRBV5-4|-
TGTGCCAGCAGCTTTTTGCCCGGGGAGCTGTTTTTT
CASSFLPGELFF
>TRBD2|TRBJ2-3|TRBV4-1|-
TGCGCCAGCAGCCGGGGACTAGCGGGGGGCCAAGGTAGCACAGATACGCAGTATTTT
CASSRGLAGGQGSTDTQYF
>TRBD1|TRBJ1-4|TRBV19|-
TGTGCCAGTAGTAACCCGGGACAGTGGGTCAGGGAAAAACTGTTTTTT
CASSNPGQWVREKLFF
>-|TRBJ2-3|TRBV7-3|-
TGTGCCAGCAGCGAAGGGCCGGGTCAAGCGCAGTATTTT
CASSEGPGQAQYF
>-|TRBJ2-7|TRBV6-5|-
TGTGCCAGCACTCGCACAGAGACCTCCTACGAGCAGTACTTC
CASTRTETSYEQYF
>-|TRBJ1-1|TRBV19|-
TGTGCCAGTAGTATTGGGCAGATGAACACTGAAGCTTTCTTT
CASSIGQMNTEAFF
>-|TRBJ2-1|TRBV7-2|once
TGTGCCAGCAGCTTAGCGGGAAGCCAGATCAATGAGCAGTTCTTC
CASSLAGSQINEQFF
>TRBD1|TRBJ2-7|TRBV6-5|-
TGTGCCAGCAGTTTCCGGGACAGGGGGCCGGTCGGCGAGCAGTACTTC
CASSFRDRGPVGEQYF
>-|TRBJ1-5|TRBV23-1|-
TGCGCCAGCAGTCAGTCCCCTGGGGTTTATAGTCAGCCCCAGCATTTT
CASSQSPGVYSQPQHF
>-|TRBJ1-1|TRBV12-3/TRBV12-4|once
TGTGCCAGCAGTTTCTCAGAGGGCACTGAAGCTTTCTTT
CASSFSEGTEAFF
>TRBD1|TRBJ2-3|TRBV12-5|-
TGTGCTAGTGGATTCCGGACAGGGGGCGTAGATACGCAGTATTTT
CASGFRTGGVDTQYF
>-|TRBJ1-2|TRBV5-1|-
TGCGCCAGCAGCTGGTCAGGGGAATCGCGCGGCTACACCTTC
CASSWSGESRGYTF
>TRBD2|TRBJ2-5|TRBV7-2|-
TGTGCCAGCAGCTTAGGACTAGCGGGGTCGGAGACCCAGTACTTC
CASSLGLAGSETQYF
>-|TRBJ2-6|TRBV21-1|-
TGTGCCAGCAGCCCCGCAGCGTCCGGGGCCAACGTCCTGACTTTC
CASSPAASGANVLTF
>-|TRBJ2-7|TRBV5-1|-
TGCGCCAGCAGCTGGGGGGACAGCTCCTACGAGCAGTACTTC
CASSWGDSSYEQYF
>-|TRBJ1-2|TRBV5-4|-
TGTGCCAGCAGTACACACACCCGGGAAAACTATGGCTACACCTTC
CASSTHTRENYGYTF
>-|TRBJ1-1|TRBV7-9|-
TGTGCCAGCAGCTTTTACGGGAACACTGAAGCTTTCTTT
CASSFYGNTEAFF
>TRBD1|TRBJ1-5|TRBV18|-
TGTGCCAGCTCACCCAGACAGGGGGTTGAGCCCCAGCATTTT
CASSPRQGVEPQHF
>-|TRBJ1-1|TRBV30|-
TGTGCCTGGGATAGGGGGGGGGACACTGAAGCTTTCTTT
CAWDRGGDTEAFF
>-|TRBJ2-1|TRBV30|-
TGTGCCTGGGAGACACCTAGCTGGCAGTTCTTC
CAWETPSWQFF
>-|TRBJ2-1|TRBV6-4|-
TGTGCCAGCAGTGAACGGGGGGCGGGGTATGAGCAGTTCTTC
CASSERGAGYEQFF
>-|TRBJ2-4|TRBV30|-
TGTGCCTGGAGTGTAAACAGTCAAAACATTCAGTACTTC
CAWSVNSQNIQYF
>TRBD1|TRBJ2-3|TRBV5-1|-
TGCGCCAGCAGCCGGGGACAGGGCCGGTCTAGCACAGATACGCAGTATTTT
CASSRGQGRSSTDTQYF
>TRBD1|TRBJ1-6|TRBV2|-
TGTGCCAGCAGGCCGGGACAGGGGGATTCACCCCTCCACTTT
CASRPGQGDSPLHF
>-|TRBJ2-7|TRBV7-9|once
TGTGCCAGCAGCCCTACAGGGAACGAGCAGTACTTC
CASSPTGNEQYF
>-|TRBJ2-3|TRBV5-1|once
TGCGCCAGCAGCCGGTATTTAACGGGAGATACGCAGTATTTT
CASSRYLTGDTQYF
>TRBD2|TRBJ2-7|TRBV6-2/TRBV6-3|once
TGTGCCAGCAGTCACCCAGGCGGGGGAACCTACGAGCAGTACTTC
CASSHPGGGTYEQYF
>TRBD1|TRBJ1-1|TRBV9|-
TGTGCCAGCAGCGTAGTCATACAGGGGGCTTTGGGGACTGAAGCTTTCTTT
CASSVVIQGALGTEAFF
>-|TRBJ1-6|TRBV9|-
TGTGCCAGCAGCGTCAGGGGTGCTTCACCCCTCCACTTT
CASSVRGASPLHF
>-|TRBJ1-1|TRBV14|-
TGTGCCAGCAGCCAGCTTTTGGGTCGGCCCACTGAAGCTTTCTTT
CASSQLLGRPTEAFF
>-|TRBJ2-3|TRBV7-2|-
TGTGCCAGCAGCTTTTATGGGGGGGGGCCCACAGATACGCAGTATTTT
CASSFYGGGPTDTQYF